The T cell receptor (beta chain) described here comes from a study of naive and memory T cell subsets. Germline lookup yields CDR1 SGHRS and CDR2 YFSETQ. The CDR3 is 19 amino acids. J gave up 4 bases and V 2 bases, and 13 bases lay outside the gene matches. In its sample, this clonotype was seen a few times. An equimolar mix of two oligonucleotides served as the beta constant-region primer for TRBC1 and TRBC2. An oligonucleotide with the SP2 primer and a 12-nucleotide UMI was ligated to the cDNA 3' end. The ligated cDNA underwent four PCR rounds using SP2 and nested alpha and beta constant-region primers. TCRdb re-analysed the UMI-ligation and nested PCR reads in MiXCR, keeping a single row per CDR3 protein. The profile shows 140,000 to 150,000 distinct CDR3 sequences, 15% to 20% of them singletons.

The V and J genes are TRBV5-1 and TRBJ2-5, with 14 bases lining up with TRBD2. The sequence was obtained from a human donor in good health. What was sequenced was naive CD4+ T cells from blood. The CDR3 here is CASSLDSPGLAGVAETQYF. Written as DNA, the CDR3 is TGCGCCAGCAGCTTAGACTCGCCGGGACTAGCGGGAGTGGCAGAGACCCAGTACTTC.